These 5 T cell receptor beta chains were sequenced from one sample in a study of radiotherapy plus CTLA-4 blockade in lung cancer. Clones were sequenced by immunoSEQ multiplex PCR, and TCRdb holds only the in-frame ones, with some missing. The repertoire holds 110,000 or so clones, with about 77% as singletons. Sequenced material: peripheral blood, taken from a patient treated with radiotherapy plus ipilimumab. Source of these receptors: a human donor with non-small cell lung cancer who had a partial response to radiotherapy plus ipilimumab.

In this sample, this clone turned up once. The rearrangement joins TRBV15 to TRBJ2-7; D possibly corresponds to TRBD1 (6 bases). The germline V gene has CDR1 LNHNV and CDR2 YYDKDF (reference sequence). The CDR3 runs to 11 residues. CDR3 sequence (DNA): TGTGCCACCAGCACCATCTTACAGGGTCACGTC. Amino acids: CATSTILQGHV.

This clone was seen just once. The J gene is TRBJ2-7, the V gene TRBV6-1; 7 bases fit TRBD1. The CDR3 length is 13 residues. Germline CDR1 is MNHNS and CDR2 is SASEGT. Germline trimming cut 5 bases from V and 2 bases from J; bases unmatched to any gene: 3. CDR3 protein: CASSLGTAYEQYV. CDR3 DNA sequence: TGTGCCAGCAGTCTAGGGACAGCCTACGAGCAGTACGTC.

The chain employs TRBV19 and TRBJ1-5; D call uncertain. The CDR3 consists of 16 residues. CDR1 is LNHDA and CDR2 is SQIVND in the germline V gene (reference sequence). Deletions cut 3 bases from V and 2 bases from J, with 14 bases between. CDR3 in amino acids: CASSIPTSMGNQPQHF. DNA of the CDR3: TGTGCCAGTAGTATCCCGACAAGTATGGGCAATCAGCCCCAGCATTTT. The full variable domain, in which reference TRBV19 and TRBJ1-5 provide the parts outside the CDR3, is DGGITQSPKYLFRKEGQNVTLSCEQNLNHDAMYWYRQDPGQGLRLIYYSQIVNDFQKGDIAEGYSVSREKKESFPLTVTSAQKNPTAFYLCASSIPTSMGNQPQHFGDGTRLSIL.

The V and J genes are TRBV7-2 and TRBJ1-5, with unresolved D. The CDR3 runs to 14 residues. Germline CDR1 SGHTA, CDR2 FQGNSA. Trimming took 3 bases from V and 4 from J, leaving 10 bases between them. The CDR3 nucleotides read TGTGCCAGCAGCTTGCTTAGCCAGAATCAGCCCCAGCATTTT. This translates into CASSLLSQNQPQHF.

CDR3 in amino acids: CASRTGSGNQPQHF. The DNA of the CDR3 is TGTGCCAGCAGGACAGGATCGGGCAATCAGCCCCAGCATTTT. The chain links TRBV6-5 to TRBJ1-5; D might be TRBD1 (6 bases). Germline values: CDR1 MNHEY, CDR2 SVGAGI. V lost 6 bases and J lost 2, with 11 bases in between. The CDR3 loop spans 14 amino acids.